The rows below give T cell receptor beta chains drawn from one sample of a study of blood T cell repertoires in COVID-19. Assay: immunoSEQ multiplex PCR; the TCRdb copy retains only in-frame clones and omits some. The sample lists roughly 60,000 clones, 75% to 80% occurring once. Input material: peripheral blood. Source of these receptors: a human donor in a cohort sampled during active COVID-19. CDR3s include the opening cysteine and the closing phenylalanine or tryptophan. A D gene is named only where the DNA matches it firmly. Only part of the rows carry a size: once, few, many, or a class if the clone is expanded.

clone_size	j_call	d_call	v_call	cdr3_nt	cdr3_aa
few	TRBJ2-7	.	TRBV6-4	TGTGCCAGCAGTGAGCTAAGCGGGCCAACCTACGAGCAGTACTTC	CASSELSGPTYEQYF
.	TRBJ1-1	.	TRBV12-3/TRBV12-4	TGTGCCAGCAGTTTTGGGAGTAACACTGAAGCTTTCTTT	CASSFGSNTEAFF
.	TRBJ2-1	.	TRBV18	TGTGCCAGCTCACCGTTTGTCACCTACAATGAGCAGTTCTTC	CASSPFVTYNEQFF
few	TRBJ2-7	.	TRBV19	TGTGCCAGTAGTATAGCCGGGAGCACCTACGAGCAGTACTTC	CASSIAGSTYEQYF
.	TRBJ2-3	TRBD2	TRBV5-6	TGTGCCAGCAGCCAAGGAGCGGGACGAGGGTATACGCAGTATTTT	CASSQGAGRGYTQYF
.	TRBJ1-2	TRBD1	TRBV28	TGTGCCAGCAAGGGACAGCCCCCGGAATATGGCTACACCTTC	CASKGQPPEYGYTF
once	TRBJ1-1	.	TRBV5-1	TGCGCCAGCAGCCTCTCCGGGATGAACACTGAAGCTTTCTTT	CASSLSGMNTEAFF
.	TRBJ2-1	TRBD1	TRBV5-5	TGTGCCAGCAGCTTGGAAGGGGGCGTCTACAATGAGCAGTTCTTC	CASSLEGGVYNEQFF
.	TRBJ1-6	TRBD1	TRBV3-1/TRBV3-2	TGTGCCAGCAGTGGGACAGGGGGCAATTCACCCCTCCACTTT	CASSGTGGNSPLHF
.	TRBJ2-7	.	TRBV10-1	TGCGCCAGCCAGACACTCTACGAGCAGTACTTC	CASQTLYEQYF